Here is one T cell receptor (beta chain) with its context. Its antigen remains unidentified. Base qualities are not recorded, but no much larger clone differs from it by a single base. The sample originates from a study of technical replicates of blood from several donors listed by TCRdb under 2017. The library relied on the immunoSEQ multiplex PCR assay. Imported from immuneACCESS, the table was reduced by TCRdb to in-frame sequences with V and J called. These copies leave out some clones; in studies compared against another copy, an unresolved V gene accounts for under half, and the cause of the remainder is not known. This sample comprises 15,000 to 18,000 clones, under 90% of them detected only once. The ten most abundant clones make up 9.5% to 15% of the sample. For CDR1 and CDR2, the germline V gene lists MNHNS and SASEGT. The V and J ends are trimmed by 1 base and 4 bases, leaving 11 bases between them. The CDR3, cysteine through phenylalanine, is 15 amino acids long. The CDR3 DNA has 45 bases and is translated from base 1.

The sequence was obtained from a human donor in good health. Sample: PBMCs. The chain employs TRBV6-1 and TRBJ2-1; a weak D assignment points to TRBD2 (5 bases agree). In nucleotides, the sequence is TGTGCCAGCAGTGAAGAAGCGGAGGTTTACAATGAGCAGTTCTTC. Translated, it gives CASSEEAEVYNEQFF.